Each of the 15 T cell receptor beta chains below was sequenced from the same sample in a study of blood T cell repertoires in COVID-19. Data came from immunoSEQ multiplex PCR; TCRdb stores just in-frame clones and leaves some out. The table shows nearly 350,000 clones, with around nine tenths occurring only once. The sample comprised peripheral blood. Receptors originate from a woman aged 18 to 35 who had recovered from COVID-19.

The V and J genes are TRBV3-1 (or the pseudogene TRBV3-2) and TRBJ1-3; perhaps TRBD1 as D (5 bases). The V and J ends lost 3 bases and 4 bases respectively, with 7 bases between them. Germline CDR1 and CDR2: LGHDT and YNNKEL (reference sequence). This CDR3 is 13 amino acids long. The DNA of the CDR3 is TGTGCCAGCAGCCACGACAGCGGAAACACCATATATTTT. Encoded protein: CASSHDSGNTIYF.

This clone was seen just once. The rearrangement joins TRBV14 to TRBJ2-7; D might be TRBD2 (5 bases). The CDR3 consists of 16 residues. Germline CDR1 and CDR2: SGHDN and FVKESK. V was cut by 0 bases and J by 0 bases, with 12 bases left in between. The CDR3 DNA is TGTGCCAGCAGCCAAGACGGGAATACTTTCTCCTACGAGCAGTACGTC. It codes for CASSQDGNTFSYEQYV.

The rearrangement links TRBV7-9 to TRBJ1-3; D is unresolved. Germline assignment: CDR1 SEHNR and CDR2 FQNEAQ (reference sequence). V dropped 1 base and J dropped 2 bases, with 9 bases sitting between them. The CDR3 extends over 15 amino acids. The CDR3 protein is CASSLESGTGNTIYF. CDR3 nucleotide sequence: TGTGCCAGCAGCTTAGAATCGGGGACTGGAAACACCATATATTTT.

This clone turned up a few times. This chain connects TRBV15 to TRBJ2-7; 9 nucleotides line up with TRBD1. The CDR3 length is 16 residues. The germline gives CDR1 LNHNV, CDR2 YYDKDF (reference sequence). The J segment lost 0 bases and the V segment lost 1 base, leaving 4 bases of the junction unmatched. CDR3 sequence: CATSRVGQGSSYEQYV. CDR3 coding DNA: TGTGCCACCAGCAGAGTTGGACAGGGGAGCTCCTACGAGCAGTACGTC.

The J gene is TRBJ2-4, the V gene TRBV11-3; 8 bases line up with TRBD1. V shed 1 base and J 6 bases; nucleotides not matched to a gene: 5. From germline, CDR1 is SGHNT and CDR2 YENEEA. The CDR3 has 15 residues. This CDR3 is CASSLVGQGANIQYF. The CDR3 nucleotides read TGTGCCAGCAGCTTAGTAGGGCAGGGGGCAAACATTCAGTACTTC.

This chain connects TRBV7-9 to TRBJ1-1; D unresolved. The CDR3 totals 17 residues. Germline V gives CDR1 SEHNR, CDR2 FQNEAQ (reference sequence). V was shortened by 1 base and J by 5 bases, with 20 bases between the two germline ends. CDR3 region: CASSLVTTGPEGTEAFF. The CDR3 bases are TGTGCCAGCAGCTTAGTCACTACCGGACCCGAGGGAACTGAAGCTTTCTTT. Supplemented by reference TRBV7-9 and TRBJ1-1, the full variable domain reads DTGVSQNPRHKITKRGQNVTFRCDPISEHNRLYWYRQTLGQGPEFLTYFQNEAQLEKSRLLSDRFSAERPKGSFSTLEIQRTEQGDSAMYLCASSLVTTGPEGTEAFFGQGTRLTVV.

The chain links TRBV27 to TRBJ2-7; possible D gene TRBD2, 5 bases. V was shortened by 0 bases and J by 4 bases, with 7 bases between the two germline ends. The CDR3 contains 13 residues. In germline, CDR1 is MNHEY, CDR2 SMNVEV (reference sequence). CDR3 DNA sequence: TGTGCCAGCAGTTTATCAAGCGGATACGAGCAGTACGTC. Its translation is CASSLSSGYEQYV.

This chain joins TRBV27 and TRBJ1-6, with D maybe TRBD1 (6 bases). Germline loops: CDR1 MNHEY, CDR2 SMNVEV (reference sequence). Deletions cut 5 bases from V and 8 bases from J, with 13 bases between. The CDR3 spans 14 residues. This CDR3 is CASSPHREDSPLHF. CDR3 sequence (DNA): TGTGCCAGCAGTCCCCACAGGGAAGATTCACCCCTCCACTTT.

CDR3 sequence: CASSPSPTSSTYNEQFF. CDR3 nucleotides: TGTGCCAGCAGTCCCTCCCCGACTAGTTCGACGTACAATGAGCAGTTCTTC. This chain uses TRBV27 with TRBJ2-1, with D perhaps matching TRBD2 (6 bases). This CDR3 spans 17 amino acids. The V end lost 5 bases, the J end lost 4 bases, and 21 bases lay between the germline ends. The germline gives CDR1 MNHEY, CDR2 SMNVEV (reference sequence).

The rearrangement joins TRBV19 to TRBJ2-1; 8 nucleotides agree with TRBD2. The CDR3 totals 14 residues. The V and J ends lost 4 bases and 5 bases, in that order; junction bases with no gene match: 4. Germline V CDR1 and CDR2: LNHDA, SQIVND (reference sequence). This CDR3 is CASSKREFNNEQFF. In nucleotides, the CDR3 is TGTGCCAGTAGTAAGCGGGAGTTTAACAATGAGCAGTTCTTC.

The CDR3 reads CASKMGGSNSPLHF. DNA for the CDR3: TGTGCCAGCAAAATGGGGGGGAGCAATTCACCCCTCCACTTT. V usage is TRBV21-1 and J usage is TRBJ1-6. TRBV21-1 is a pseudogene segment. The CDR3 contains 14 residues.

V is TRBV5-1 and J is TRBJ2-3, with D possibly being TRBD2 (6 bases). From germline, CDR1 is SGHRS and CDR2 YFSETQ. The CDR3 has 16 amino acids. With 1 base removed from V and 3 bases from J, the gap between germline ends came to 15 bases. Written as DNA, the CDR3 is TGCGCCAGCAGCTTGATGTTAGGAGGAGGGACAGATACGCAGTATTTT. Its translation is CASSLMLGGGTDTQYF.

The rearrangement joins TRBV4-1 to TRBJ1-1, with D possibly matching TRBD1 (5 bases). V was cut by 1 base and J by 6 bases, with 12 bases left in between. The CDR3 covers 14 residues. The V gene's germline CDR1 is MGHRA and CDR2 YSYEKL. The CDR3 reads CASSQVGGDAEAFF. The CDR3 DNA is TGCGCCAGCAGCCAAGTTGGGGGGGACGCTGAAGCTTTCTTT.

This chain uses TRBV5-1 with TRBJ1-1, with TRBD1 matching 7 bases. CDR1 is SGHRS, CDR2 YFSETQ, per germline. The CDR3 consists of 14 residues. J lost 4 bases, V lost 2 bases, and 5 bases had no gene match. The CDR3 sequence is CASSFTGEVTEAFF. The CDR3 nucleotides are TGCGCCAGCAGCTTTACAGGGGAGGTCACTGAAGCTTTCTTT. The full variable domain, with the rest looked up from reference TRBV5-1 and TRBJ1-1, is KAGVTQTPRYLIKTRGQQVTLSCSPISGHRSVSWYQQTPGQGLQFLFEYFSETQRNKGNFPGRFSGRQFSNSRSEMNVSTLELGDSALYLCASSFTGEVTEAFFGQGTRLTVV.

The V call is TRBV7-9, the J call TRBJ2-1, with a possible D match to TRBD1 (6 bases). V lost 2 bases and J 0 bases, leaving 11 bases between the germline ends. The germline V gene has CDR1 SEHNR and CDR2 FQNEAQ (reference sequence). The CDR3 is 16 amino acids. CDR3 region: CASSLTDRPSYNEQFF. The CDR3, as DNA: TGTGCCAGCAGCTTAACTGACAGGCCCTCCTACAATGAGCAGTTCTTC.